This TCR beta chain stems from a study of T cell changes during pregnancy in multiple sclerosis. Germline loops: CDR1 LNHDA, CDR2 SQIVND (reference sequence). This CDR3 contains 14 residues. The J segment lost 8 bases and the V segment lost 1 base, leaving 5 bases of the junction unmatched. This clone was counted once. Clones were sequenced by immunoSEQ multiplex PCR, and TCRdb holds only the in-frame ones, with some missing. The sample carries about 40,000 clones, 75% to 95% recorded once. The source material was CD4+ T cells from peripheral blood mononuclear cells, sampled in the second trimester of pregnancy. This sequence joins TRBV19 and TRBJ1-2; TRBD1 agrees at 9 bases. The receptor was derived from a female donor in good health, enrolled as a control in a pregnancy study. This CDR3 reads CASSIVGTGNGYTF. The CDR3 DNA sequence: TGTGCCAGTAGTATAGTAGGGACAGGGAACGGCTACACCTTC.